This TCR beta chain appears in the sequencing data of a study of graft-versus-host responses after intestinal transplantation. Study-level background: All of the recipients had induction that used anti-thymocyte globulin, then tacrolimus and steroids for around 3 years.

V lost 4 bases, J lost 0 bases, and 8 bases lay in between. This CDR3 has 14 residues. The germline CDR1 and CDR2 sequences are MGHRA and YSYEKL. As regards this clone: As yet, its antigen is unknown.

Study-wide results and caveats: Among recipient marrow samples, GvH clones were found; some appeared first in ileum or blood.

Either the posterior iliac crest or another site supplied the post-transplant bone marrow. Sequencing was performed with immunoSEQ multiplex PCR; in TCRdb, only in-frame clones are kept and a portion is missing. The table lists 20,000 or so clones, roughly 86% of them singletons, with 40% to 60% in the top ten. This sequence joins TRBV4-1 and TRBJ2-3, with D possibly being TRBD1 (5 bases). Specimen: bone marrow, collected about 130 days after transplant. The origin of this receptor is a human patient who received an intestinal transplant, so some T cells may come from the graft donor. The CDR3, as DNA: TGCGCCAGCAGCCTAGACAGAAGCACAGATACGCAGTATTTT. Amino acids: CASSLDRSTDTQYF.